The clone carrying this T cell receptor beta chain came up a few times. Original processing notes: Estimation of nucleated cell counts relied on the amplification of reference gene primers. The assay was immunoSEQ multiplex PCR, and TCRdb's table has in-frame clones only and misses some. V and J calls plus clone size are reproduced from that table; the DNA served to infer D and trimming. The sample has about 160,000 clones; 87% are singletons. This sample is drawn from a study of blood T cell repertoires in COVID-19. For the study at large: The United States, Italy and Spain provided the acute and convalescent COVID-19 samples. Sample material is recorded as cDNA or gDNA derived from T cells, B-cell-depleted T cells, or PBMCs.

This sequence originates from a woman aged 55-70 years who had recovered from COVID-19. Sequencing was performed on peripheral blood.

In DNA, the CDR3 is TGTGCCAGCAGTTACCAGAGGGATTCTCAGCCCCAGCATTTT. Protein sequence: CASSYQRDSQPQHF. The chain carries TRBV6-2 or TRBV6-3 and TRBJ1-5; the D is unclear. V shed 2 bases and J shed 6 bases, with 11 bases lying between them. The CDR3 loop spans 14 amino acids. Germline CDR1 MNHEY, CDR2 SVGEGT.